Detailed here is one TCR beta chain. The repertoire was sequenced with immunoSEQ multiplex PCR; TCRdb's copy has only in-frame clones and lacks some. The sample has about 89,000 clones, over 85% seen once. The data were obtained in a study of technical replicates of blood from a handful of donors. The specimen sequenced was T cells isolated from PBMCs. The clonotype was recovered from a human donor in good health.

CDR3 sequence reads: CGAGSGANVLTF. For the CDR3, the DNA is TGCGGAGCAGGATCTGGGGCCAACGTCCTGACTTTC. This chain uses TRBV10-2 with TRBJ2-6; unclear D gene. The germline V gene encodes CDR1 WSHSY and CDR2 SAAADI. This CDR3 region has 12 residues.